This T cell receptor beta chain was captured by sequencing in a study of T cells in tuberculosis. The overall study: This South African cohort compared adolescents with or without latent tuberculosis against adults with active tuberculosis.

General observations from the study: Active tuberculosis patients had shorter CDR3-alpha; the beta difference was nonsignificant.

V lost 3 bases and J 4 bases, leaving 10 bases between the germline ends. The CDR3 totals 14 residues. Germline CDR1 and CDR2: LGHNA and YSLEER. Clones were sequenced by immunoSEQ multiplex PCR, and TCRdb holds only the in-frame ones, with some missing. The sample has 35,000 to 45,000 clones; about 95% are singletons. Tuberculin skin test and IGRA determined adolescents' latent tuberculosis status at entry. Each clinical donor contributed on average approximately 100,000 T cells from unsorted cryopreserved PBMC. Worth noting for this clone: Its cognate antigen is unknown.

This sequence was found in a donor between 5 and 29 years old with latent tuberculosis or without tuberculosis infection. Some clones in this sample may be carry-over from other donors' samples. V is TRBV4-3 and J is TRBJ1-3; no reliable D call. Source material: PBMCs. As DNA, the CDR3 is TGCGCCAGCAGCCACGAAACAGAAGGAAACACCATATATTTT. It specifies CASSHETEGNTIYF.